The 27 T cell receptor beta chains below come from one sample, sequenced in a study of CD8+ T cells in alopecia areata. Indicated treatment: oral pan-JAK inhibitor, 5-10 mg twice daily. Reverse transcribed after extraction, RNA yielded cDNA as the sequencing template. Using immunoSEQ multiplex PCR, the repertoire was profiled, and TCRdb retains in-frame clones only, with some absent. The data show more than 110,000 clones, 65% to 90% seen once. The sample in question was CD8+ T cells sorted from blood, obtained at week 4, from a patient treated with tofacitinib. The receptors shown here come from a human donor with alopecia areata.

CDR3 loop: CASSQTLQGAAFYGYTF. In DNA form, the CDR3 reads TGCGCCAGCAGCCAAACCTTACAGGGCGCCGCTTTCTATGGCTACACCTTC. V gene TRBV4-1 combines with J gene TRBJ1-2, with D maybe TRBD1 (6 bases). Trimming shortened V by 2 bases and J by 4 bases, and 20 bases separated the two germline ends. The CDR3 is made up of 17 amino acids. Germline V CDR1 and CDR2: MGHRA, YSYEKL.

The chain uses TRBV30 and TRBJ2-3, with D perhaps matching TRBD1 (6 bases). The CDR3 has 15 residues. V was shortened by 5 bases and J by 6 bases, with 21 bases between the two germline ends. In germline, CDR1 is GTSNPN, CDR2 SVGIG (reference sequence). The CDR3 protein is CAWARSARRGDTQYF. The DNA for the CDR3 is TGTGCCTGGGCTCGATCAGCCCGAAGGGGGGATACGCAGTATTTT.

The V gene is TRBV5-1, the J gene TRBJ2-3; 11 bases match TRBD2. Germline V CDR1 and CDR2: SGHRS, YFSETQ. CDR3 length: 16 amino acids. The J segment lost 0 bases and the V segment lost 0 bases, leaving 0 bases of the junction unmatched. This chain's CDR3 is CASSLASGGSTDTQYF. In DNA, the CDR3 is TGCGCCAGCAGCTTGGCTAGCGGGGGGAGCACAGATACGCAGTATTTT.

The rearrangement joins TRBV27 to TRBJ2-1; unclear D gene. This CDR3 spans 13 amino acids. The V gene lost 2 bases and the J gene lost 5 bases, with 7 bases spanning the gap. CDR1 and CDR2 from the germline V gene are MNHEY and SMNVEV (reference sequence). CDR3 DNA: TGTGCCAGCAGTTTAAATCCGGACAATGAGCAGTTCTTC. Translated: CASSLNPDNEQFF.

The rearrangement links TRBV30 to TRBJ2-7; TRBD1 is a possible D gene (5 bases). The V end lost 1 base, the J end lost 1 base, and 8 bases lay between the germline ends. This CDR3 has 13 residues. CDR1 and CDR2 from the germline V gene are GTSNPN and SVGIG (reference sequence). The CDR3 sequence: CAWSADSSYEQYF. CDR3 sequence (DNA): TGTGCCTGGAGTGCCGACAGTTCCTACGAGCAGTACTTC.

The CDR3 spells CASAAGGGGQPQHF. The DNA of the CDR3 is TGTGCCAGTGCGGCGGGCGGAGGGGGTCAGCCCCAGCATTTT. The chain has TRBV19 and TRBJ1-5; D is perhaps TRBD1 (6 bases). V shed 8 bases and J shed 6 bases, with 17 bases lying between them. Germline CDR1 reads LNHDA; CDR2 reads SQIVND (reference sequence). This CDR3 has 14 residues.

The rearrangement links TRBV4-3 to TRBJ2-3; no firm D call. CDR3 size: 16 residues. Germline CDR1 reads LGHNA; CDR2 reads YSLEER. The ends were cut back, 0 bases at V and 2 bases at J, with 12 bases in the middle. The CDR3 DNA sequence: TGCGCCAGCAGCCAAGATTCCCTCCCGCCCACAGATACGCAGTATTTT. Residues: CASSQDSLPPTDTQYF.

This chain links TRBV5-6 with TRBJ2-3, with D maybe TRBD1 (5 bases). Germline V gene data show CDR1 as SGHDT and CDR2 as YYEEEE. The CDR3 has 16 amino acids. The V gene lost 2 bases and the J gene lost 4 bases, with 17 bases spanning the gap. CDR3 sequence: CASSFEGDIEADTQYF. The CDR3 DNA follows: TGTGCCAGCAGCTTTGAAGGGGATATAGAAGCAGATACGCAGTATTTT.

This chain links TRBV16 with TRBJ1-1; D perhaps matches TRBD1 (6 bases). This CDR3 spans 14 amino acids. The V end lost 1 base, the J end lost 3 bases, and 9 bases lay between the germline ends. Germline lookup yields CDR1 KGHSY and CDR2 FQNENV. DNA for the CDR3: TGTGCCAGCAGCCAATGGGGGGGGCACACTGAAGCTTTCTTT. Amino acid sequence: CASSQWGGHTEAFF. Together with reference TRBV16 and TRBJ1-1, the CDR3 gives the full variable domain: GEEVAQTPKHLVRGEGQKAKLYCAPIKGHSYVFWYQQVLKNEFKFLISFQNENVFDETGMPKERFSAKCLPNSPCSLEIQATKLEDSAVYFCASSQWGGHTEAFFGQGTRLTVV.

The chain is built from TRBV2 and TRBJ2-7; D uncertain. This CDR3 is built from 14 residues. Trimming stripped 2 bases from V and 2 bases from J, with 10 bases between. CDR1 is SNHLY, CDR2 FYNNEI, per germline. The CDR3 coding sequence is TGTGCCAGCAGTGAAATCGACGGAGCCTACGAGCAGTACTTC. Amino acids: CASSEIDGAYEQYF.

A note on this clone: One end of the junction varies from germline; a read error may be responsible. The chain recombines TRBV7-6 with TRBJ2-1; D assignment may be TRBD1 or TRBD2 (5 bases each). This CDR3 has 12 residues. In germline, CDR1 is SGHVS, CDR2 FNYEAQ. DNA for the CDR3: TGTGCCACCAGCCCCGACGGTGGGGGGCAGTTCTTC. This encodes CATSPDGGGQFF.

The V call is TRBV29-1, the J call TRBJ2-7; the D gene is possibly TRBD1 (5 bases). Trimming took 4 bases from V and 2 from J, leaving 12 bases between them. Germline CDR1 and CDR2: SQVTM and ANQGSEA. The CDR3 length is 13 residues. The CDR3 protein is CSVGYQGPYEQYF. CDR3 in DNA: TGCAGCGTTGGGTATCAGGGTCCCTACGAGCAGTACTTC.

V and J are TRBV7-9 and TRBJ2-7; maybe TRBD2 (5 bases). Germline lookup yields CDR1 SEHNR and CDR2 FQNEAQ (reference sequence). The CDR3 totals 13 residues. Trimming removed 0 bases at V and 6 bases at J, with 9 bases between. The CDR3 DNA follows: TGTGCCAGCAGCTTAGCAGGGAGCGGCGAGCAGTACTTC. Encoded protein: CASSLAGSGEQYF. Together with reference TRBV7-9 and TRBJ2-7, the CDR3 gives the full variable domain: DTGVSQNPRHKITKRGQNVTFRCDPISEHNRLYWYRQTLGQGPEFLTYFQNEAQLEKSRLLSDRFSAERPKGSFSTLEIQRTEQGDSAMYLCASSLAGSGEQYFGPGTRLTVT.

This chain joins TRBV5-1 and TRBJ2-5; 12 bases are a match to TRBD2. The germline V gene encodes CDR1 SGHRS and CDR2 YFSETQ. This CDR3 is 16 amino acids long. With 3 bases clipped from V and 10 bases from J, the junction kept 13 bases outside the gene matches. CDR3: CASSYLGLAGPGDQYF. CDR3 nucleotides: TGCGCCAGCAGCTACTTGGGACTAGCGGGCCCGGGGGACCAGTACTTC.

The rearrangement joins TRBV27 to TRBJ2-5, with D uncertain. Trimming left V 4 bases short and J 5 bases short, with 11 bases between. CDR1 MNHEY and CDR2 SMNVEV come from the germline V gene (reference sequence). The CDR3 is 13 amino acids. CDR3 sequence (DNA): TGTGCCAGCAGTTATTTGGGTACCGAGACCCAGTACTTC. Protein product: CASSYLGTETQYF.

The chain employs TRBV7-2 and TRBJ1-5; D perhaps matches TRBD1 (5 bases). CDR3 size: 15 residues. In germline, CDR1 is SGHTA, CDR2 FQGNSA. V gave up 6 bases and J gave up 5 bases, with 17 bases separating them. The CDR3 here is CASRRTSDTDQPQHF. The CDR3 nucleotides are TGTGCCAGCAGACGGACCTCGGACACGGATCAGCCCCAGCATTTT.

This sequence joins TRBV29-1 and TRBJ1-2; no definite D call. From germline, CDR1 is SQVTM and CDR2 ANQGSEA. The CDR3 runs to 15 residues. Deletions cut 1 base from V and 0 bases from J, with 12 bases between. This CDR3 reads CSVEGTTASNYGYTF. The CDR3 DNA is TGCAGCGTTGAAGGGACGACGGCCTCTAACTATGGCTACACCTTC.

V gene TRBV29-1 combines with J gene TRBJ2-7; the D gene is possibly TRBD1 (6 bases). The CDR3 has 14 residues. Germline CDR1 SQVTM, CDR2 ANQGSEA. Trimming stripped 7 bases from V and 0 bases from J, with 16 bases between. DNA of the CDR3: TGCAGCGCTCTGGGACATTCTAGCTCCTACGAGCAGTACTTC. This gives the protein CSALGHSSSYEQYF.

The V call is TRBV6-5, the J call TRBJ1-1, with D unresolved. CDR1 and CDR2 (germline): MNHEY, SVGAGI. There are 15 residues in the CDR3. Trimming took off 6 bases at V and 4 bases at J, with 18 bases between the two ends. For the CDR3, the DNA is TGTGCCAGCAGCCTCGGACGCGGGTTGGGCACTGAAGCTTTCTTT. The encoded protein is CASSLGRGLGTEAFF.

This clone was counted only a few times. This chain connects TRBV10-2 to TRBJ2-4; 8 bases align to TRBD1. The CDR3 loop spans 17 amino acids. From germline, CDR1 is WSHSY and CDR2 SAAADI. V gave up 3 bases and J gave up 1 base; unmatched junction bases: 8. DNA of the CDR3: TGCGCCAGCAGTGACAGGGGGCTGTCTTCCGCCAAAAACATTCAGTACTTC. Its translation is CASSDRGLSSAKNIQYF.

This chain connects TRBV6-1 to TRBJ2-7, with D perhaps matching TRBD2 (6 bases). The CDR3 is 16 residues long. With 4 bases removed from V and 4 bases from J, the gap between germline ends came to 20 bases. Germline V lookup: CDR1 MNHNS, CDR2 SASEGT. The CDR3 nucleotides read TGTGCCAGCAGTGTTGAGACCGGGACTGCGCTTTACGAGCAGTACTTC. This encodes CASSVETGTALYEQYF.

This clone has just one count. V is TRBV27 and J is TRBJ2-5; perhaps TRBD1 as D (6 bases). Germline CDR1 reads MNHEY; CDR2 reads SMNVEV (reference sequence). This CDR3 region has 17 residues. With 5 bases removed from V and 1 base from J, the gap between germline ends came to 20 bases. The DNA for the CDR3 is TGTGCCAGCAGTCCCGATACCCCAGGGGTAGGCCAAGAGACCCAGTACTTC. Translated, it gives CASSPDTPGVGQETQYF.

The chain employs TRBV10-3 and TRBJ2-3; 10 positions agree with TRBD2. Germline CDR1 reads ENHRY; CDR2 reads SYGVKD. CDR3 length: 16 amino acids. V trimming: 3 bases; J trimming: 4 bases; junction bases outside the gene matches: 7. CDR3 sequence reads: CAISDKLAGDADTQYF. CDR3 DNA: TGTGCCATCAGTGACAAGCTAGCGGGGGATGCAGATACGCAGTATTTT.

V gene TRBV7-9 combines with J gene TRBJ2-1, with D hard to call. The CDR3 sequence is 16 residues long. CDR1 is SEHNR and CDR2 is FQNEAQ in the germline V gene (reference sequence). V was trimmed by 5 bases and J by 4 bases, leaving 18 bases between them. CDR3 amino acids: CASSPTFGPRYNEQFF. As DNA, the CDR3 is TGTGCCAGCAGCCCGACGTTCGGGCCGAGGTACAATGAGCAGTTCTTC.

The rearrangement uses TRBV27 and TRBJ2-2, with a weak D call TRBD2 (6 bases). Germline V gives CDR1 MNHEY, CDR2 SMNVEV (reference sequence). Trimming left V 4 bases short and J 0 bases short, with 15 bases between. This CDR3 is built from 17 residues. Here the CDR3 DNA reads TGTGCCAGCAGTTCCAGAGCGGGCGCCTCGAACACCGGGGAGCTGTTTTTT. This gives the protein CASSSRAGASNTGELFF.

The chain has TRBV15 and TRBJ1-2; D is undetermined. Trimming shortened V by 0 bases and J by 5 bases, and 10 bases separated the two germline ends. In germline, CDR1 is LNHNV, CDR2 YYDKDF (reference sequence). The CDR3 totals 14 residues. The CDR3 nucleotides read TGTGCCACCAGCAGAGATCTCGAAATTTATGGCTACACCTTC. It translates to CATSRDLEIYGYTF.

CDR3 bases: TGTGCCAGCAGCGTAGTCTCCACAGCGGGGGGGCCGACAGATACGCAGTATTTT. It specifies CASSVVSTAGGPTDTQYF. The V call is TRBV9, the J call TRBJ2-3; the match to TRBD2 covers 10 bases. Germline lookup yields CDR1 SGDLS and CDR2 YYNGEE. This CDR3 region has 18 residues. The trim removed 0 bases at V and 3 bases at J, leaving 10 bases unmatched.